Below, 22 T cell receptor beta chains from the same sample are listed, as sequenced in a study of beta chain features in type 1 diabetes. Investigators reverse transcribed all isolated RNA, so they sequenced expressed TCRB transcripts. Data came from immunoSEQ multiplex PCR; TCRdb stores just in-frame clones and leaves some out. This table holds just under 150,000 clones, roughly a tenth found once. Material: naive CD4+ T cells from blood. The source of these receptors is a man between 18 and 35 years old in good health.

CDR3 protein: CASSYAGGIATEAFF. Here the CDR3 DNA reads TGTGCCAGTAGTTATGCAGGGGGTATCGCCACTGAAGCTTTCTTT. The chain combines TRBV19 with TRBJ1-1, with TRBD1 matching 7 bases. Germline V gives CDR1 LNHDA, CDR2 SQIVND (reference sequence). This CDR3 region has 15 residues. V shed 5 bases, J shed 4 bases, and the junction held 10 bases outside the gene matches.

This clone was seen a handful of times. The V call is TRBV4-1, the J call TRBJ1-1; the D gene is possibly TRBD1 (6 bases). V gave up 4 bases and J gave up 2 bases, with 11 bases separating them. There are 14 residues in the CDR3. CDR1 is MGHRA, CDR2 YSYEKL, per germline. Written as DNA, the CDR3 is TGCGCCAGCAGCCGTCAGGGGATTAACACTGAAGCTTTCTTT. It is translated as CASSRQGINTEAFF.

This clone was seen a single time. The gene calls are TRBV7-9 and TRBJ1-1; 9 bases map to TRBD1. Germline lookup yields CDR1 SEHNR and CDR2 FQNEAQ (reference sequence). The V gene end was trimmed by 5 bases and the J gene end by 3 bases; junction bases not matched to a gene: 4. The CDR3 has 14 residues. This CDR3 is CASSPWTGDTEAFF. CDR3 in DNA: TGTGCCAGCAGCCCCTGGACAGGGGACACTGAAGCTTTCTTT. Together with reference TRBV7-9 and TRBJ1-1, the CDR3 gives the full variable domain: DTGVSQNPRHKITKRGQNVTFRCDPISEHNRLYWYRQTLGQGPEFLTYFQNEAQLEKSRLLSDRFSAERPKGSFSTLEIQRTEQGDSAMYLCASSPWTGDTEAFFGQGTRLTVV.

The genes are TRBV7-8 and TRBJ2-5, with 7 positions matching TRBD1. Germline V gene data show CDR1 as SGHVS and CDR2 as FQNEAQ. The CDR3 runs 14 residues. V gave up 5 bases and J gave up 1 base; unmatched junction bases: 4. The CDR3 here is CASSTGQIQETQYF. CDR3 nucleotides: TGTGCCAGCAGCACGGGACAGATCCAAGAGACCCAGTACTTC. The entire variable domain, with the rest obtained from reference TRBV7-8 and TRBJ2-5, is as follows: GAGVSQSPRYKVAKRGQDVALRCDPISGHVSLFWYQQALGQGPEFLTYFQNEAQLDKSGLPSDRFFAERPEGSVSTLKIQRTQQEDSAVYLCASSTGQIQETQYFGPGTRLLVL.

This sequence joins TRBV7-9 and TRBJ1-6, with 7 bases lining up with TRBD1. Trimming cost V 4 bases and J 6 bases; bases outside gene matches: 3. Germline assignment: CDR1 SEHNR and CDR2 FQNEAQ (reference sequence). The CDR3 spans 14 residues. The chain's CDR3 is CASSSGQLNSPLHF. The CDR3 region has the DNA TGTGCCAGCAGCTCGGGACAGCTTAATTCACCCCTCCACTTT.

This clone was observed many times. The chain recombines TRBV12-5 with TRBJ2-3; D uncertain. V was pared by 6 bases and J by 0 bases, with 4 bases between. The CDR3 sequence is 12 residues long. Germline lookup yields CDR1 LGHNT and CDR2 FRNRAP. In DNA, the CDR3 is TGTGCTAGTGGCCTTAGCACAGATACGCAGTATTTT. Protein sequence: CASGLSTDTQYF. The variable domain in full, completed from reference TRBV12-5 and TRBJ2-3, reads DARVTQTPRHKVTEMGQEVTMRCQPILGHNTVFWYRQTMMQGLELLAYFRNRAPLDDSGMPKDRFSAEMPDATLATLKIQPSEPRDSAVYFCASGLSTDTQYFGPGTRLTVL.

Only a few counts were recorded for this clone. The rearrangement links TRBV18 to TRBJ2-3, with D perhaps matching TRBD1 (5 bases). The CDR3 covers 16 residues. CDR1 and CDR2 (germline): KGHSH, LQKENI. V shed 1 base and J shed 2 bases, with 13 bases lying between them. This chain's CDR3 is CASSPRIGDHTDTQYF. The CDR3 nucleotides read TGTGCCAGCTCACCACGTATAGGGGATCACACAGATACGCAGTATTTT.

This rearrangement joins TRBV11-2 to TRBJ1-1, with D possibly being TRBD1 (6 bases). V was clipped by 6 bases and J by 1 base, with 9 bases between them. The CDR3 has 13 amino acids. Germline CDR1 is SGHAT and CDR2 is FQNNGV. CDR3 region: CASSSQGNTEAFF. The CDR3 coding sequence is TGTGCCAGCAGTTCACAGGGGAACACTGAAGCTTTCTTT.

The genes are TRBV7-2 and TRBJ2-4; TRBD2 matches at 16 bases. With V trimmed by 4 bases and J by 8 bases, 11 bases remained unmatched. From germline, CDR1 is SGHTA and CDR2 FQGNSA. The CDR3 contains 18 residues. The CDR3 coding sequence is TGTGCCAGCAGCTCCCCCCCGGGACTAGCGGGGGGGAGGGACATTCAGTACTTC. It translates to CASSSPPGLAGGRDIQYF.

This sequence joins TRBV2 and TRBJ1-1; D might be TRBD1 (6 bases). This CDR3 is 12 amino acids long. Trimming shortened V by 3 bases and J by 10 bases, and 12 bases separated the two germline ends. Germline CDR1 SNHLY, CDR2 FYNNEI. The CDR3 spells CASSEDSGGAFF. CDR3 sequence (DNA): TGTGCCAGCAGTGAGGACAGCGGTGGAGCTTTCTTT.

The chain combines TRBV28 with TRBJ1-2; weak D call: TRBD1 (6 bases). Trimming left V 3 bases short and J 10 bases short, with 18 bases between. Germline V gene sequence: CDR1 MDHEN, CDR2 SYDVKM. This CDR3 is built from 14 residues. In DNA, the CDR3 is TGTGCCAGCAGTTTGTGGACAGAGACCGAGGACTACACCTTC. It codes for CASSLWTETEDYTF.

This clone showed up just a few times. The chain has TRBV2 and TRBJ2-3; D unclear. V was cut by 6 bases and J by 6 bases, with 10 bases left in between. Per germline, CDR1 SNHLY and CDR2 FYNNEI. The length of the CDR3 is 12 residues. The CDR3 DNA reads as TGTGCCAGCAGGAGGATGGCCGATACGCAGTATTTT. This encodes CASRRMADTQYF.

In its sample, this clone was seen a few times. The CDR3 region is CSVGPTHGLAGGPTDTQYF. Here the CDR3 DNA reads TGCAGCGTTGGGCCCACACATGGTCTAGCGGGGGGGCCCACAGATACGCAGTATTTT. The chain links TRBV29-1 to TRBJ2-3, with TRBD2 matching over 12 bases. CDR1 and CDR2 from the germline V gene are SQVTM and ANQGSEA. The J segment lost 2 bases and the V segment lost 4 bases, leaving 16 bases of the junction unmatched. This CDR3 contains 19 residues.

The chain employs TRBV10-3 and TRBJ1-5; D remains unclear. The V gene lost 0 bases and the J gene lost 10 bases, with 16 bases spanning the gap. The CDR3 spans 15 residues. CDR1 is ENHRY and CDR2 is SYGVKD in the germline V gene. This chain's CDR3 is CAISESAEFARPQHF. CDR3 DNA sequence: TGTGCCATCAGTGAGTCGGCGGAGTTCGCTCGTCCCCAGCATTTT.

The V call is TRBV15, the J call TRBJ1-6; possibly TRBD1 for D (5 bases). Trimming cost V 0 bases and J 11 bases, with 11 bases left between them. CDR1 is LNHNV and CDR2 is YYDKDF in the germline V gene (reference sequence). The CDR3 consists of 14 residues. CDR3 protein: CATSRDRDWTPLHF. Here the CDR3 DNA reads TGTGCCACCAGCAGAGACAGGGATTGGACACCCCTCCACTTT.

This clone was counted between two and nine times. The V and J genes are TRBV28 and TRBJ2-1, with 8 bases identical to TRBD2. CDR3 size: 18 residues. Trimming cost V 2 bases and J 4 bases; bases outside gene matches: 13. The germline V gene has CDR1 MDHEN and CDR2 SYDVKM. CDR3 sequence: CASSLPVGRGAVYNEQFF. The CDR3 DNA follows: TGTGCCAGCAGTTTACCCGTTGGGCGGGGGGCCGTTTACAATGAGCAGTTCTTC.

This clone was found a few times. The chain joins TRBV29-1 to TRBJ2-5, with TRBD1 identical over 7 bases. The germline V gene encodes CDR1 SQVTM and CDR2 ANQGSEA. The CDR3 length is 13 residues. Unmatched junction bases numbered 11, after V lost 2 bases and J lost 11 bases. The CDR3 DNA sequence: TGCAGCGTTGAACACGACCTTACAGGGGAGCAGTACTTC. Amino acids: CSVEHDLTGEQYF.

The sample holds many counts of this clone. V is TRBV7-2 and J is TRBJ2-3; TRBD2 matches 8 bases. After removal of 5 bases from V and 5 bases from J, the junction contained 12 bases not matched to a gene. CDR3 length: 16 residues. CDR1 and CDR2 (germline): SGHTA, FQGNSA. CDR3 in amino acids: CASSINLGLAGDTQYF. The CDR3 DNA reads TGTGCCAGCAGCATCAACCTTGGACTAGCAGGAGATACGCAGTATTTT.

This clone has a handful of counts. The chain combines TRBV6-5 with TRBJ1-2; possible D gene TRBD1, 5 bases. V lost 7 bases and J 2 bases, leaving 8 bases between the germline ends. This CDR3 comprises 12 residues. CDR1 and CDR2 from the germline V gene are MNHEY and SVGAGI. CDR3 region: CASKAGNYGYTF. Written as DNA, the CDR3 is TGTGCCAGCAAGGCAGGGAACTATGGCTACACCTTC.

This clone has just a few counts. This chain connects TRBV5-1 to TRBJ2-1, with a tentative D call TRBD1 (5 bases). Germline V gene lookup returns CDR1 SGHRS and CDR2 YFSETQ. The CDR3 contains 15 residues. V was clipped by 3 bases and J by 0 bases, with 10 bases between them. CDR3 region: CASSSDDSSYNEQFF. In DNA, the CDR3 is TGCGCCAGCAGCTCGGACGACAGCTCCTACAATGAGCAGTTCTTC. Based on the CDR3 plus reference TRBV5-1 and TRBJ2-1, the full variable domain is KAGVTQTPRYLIKTRGQQVTLSCSPISGHRSVSWYQQTPGQGLQFLFEYFSETQRNKGNFPGRFSGRQFSNSRSEMNVSTLELGDSALYLCASSSDDSSYNEQFFGPGTRLTVL.

The table lists this clone with many counts. The V call is TRBV29-1, the J call TRBJ2-5; 7 bases are a match to TRBD1. The junction had 2 bases not matched to a gene; V was cut back by 2 bases and J by 2 bases. The germline gives CDR1 SQVTM, CDR2 ANQGSEA. The CDR3 has 13 residues. CDR3 residues: CSVERDRQETQYF. The CDR3 nucleotides read TGCAGCGTTGAAAGGGACAGACAAGAGACCCAGTACTTC.

This clone was seen a handful of times. The V gene is TRBV5-1, the J gene TRBJ2-1, with 11 bases that match TRBD2. The J segment lost 8 bases and the V segment lost 0 bases, leaving 10 bases of the junction unmatched. This CDR3 is 17 amino acids long. Per the germline V gene, CDR1 is SGHRS and CDR2 is YFSETQ. The CDR3 coding sequence is TGCGCCAGCAGCTTGGCCGCCCTAGCGGGGGGCGGGGATGAGCAGTTCTTC. Its translation is CASSLAALAGGGDEQFF.